What follows are 13 T cell receptor beta chains derived from one specimen sequenced in a study of patients and donors after allogeneic stem cell transplantation (dated by TCRdb to the early 2020s). Library preparation employed RT-PCR. Sequencing was performed on a NextSeq 550. The raw public reads went through TCRdb reprocessing: fastp at Q25, MiXCR clone calling, in-frame beta chains kept. Each record represents a unique CDR3 protein, reported with the most common genes and DNA among its rows. The sample table records some 960,000 distinct CDR3 sequences; 18% of these occur just once. About 6% of the sample lies in the top ten. Sequenced material: blood, either unsorted or a sorted T cell fraction (not recorded which). The receptor source for this set is a human donor who was either an allogeneic HSCT recipient or a stem cell or donor lymphocyte infusion donor (not recorded which). It is not recorded whose cells these are; they may come from a transplant donor.

This clonotype has only a few counts. The V and J genes are TRBV29-1 and TRBJ2-3, with D possibly TRBD2 on 6 matching bases. This CDR3 is built from 18 residues. The ends were cut back, 0 bases at V and 2 bases at J, with 21 bases in the middle. Germline assignment: CDR1 SQVTM and CDR2 ANQGSEA. The CDR3 is CSVEDLEPPSDATDTQYF. As DNA, the CDR3 is TGCAGCGTTGAAGACTTGGAGCCCCCTAGCGACGCCACAGATACGCAGTATTTT.

The chain carries TRBV29-1 and TRBJ1-1; D perhaps matches TRBD1 (5 bases). Germline V CDR1 and CDR2: SQVTM, ANQGSEA. Trimming took off 6 bases at V and 6 bases at J, with 14 bases between the two ends. The CDR3 extends over 12 amino acids. For the CDR3, the DNA is TGCAGCGTGCAAAGGGAGGGGCCTGAAGCTTTCTTT. This translates into CSVQREGPEAFF. Full variable domain (remainder filled in from reference TRBV29-1 and TRBJ1-1): SAVISQKPSRDICQRGTSLTIQCQVDSQVTMMFWYRQQPGQSLTLIATANQGSEATYESGFVIDKFPISRPNLTFSTLTVSNMSPEDSSIYLCSVQREGPEAFFGQGTRLTVV.

The gene calls are TRBV19 and TRBJ1-2; no reliable D call. This CDR3 has 17 residues. V lost 3 bases to trimming and J lost 2 bases, with 19 bases between them. Germline V gene data show CDR1 as LNHDA and CDR2 as SQIVND (reference sequence). The CDR3 DNA sequence: TGTGCCAGTAGTATTTTAGGTTCGGCAGAACCAAACTATGGCTACACCTTC. It encodes CASSILGSAEPNYGYTF. Filled out from reference TRBV19 and TRBJ1-2, the complete variable domain reads DGGITQSPKYLFRKEGQNVTLSCEQNLNHDAMYWYRQDPGQGLRLIYYSQIVNDFQKGDIAEGYSVSREKKESFPLTVTSAQKNPTAFYLCASSILGSAEPNYGYTFGSGTRLTVV.

This rearrangement joins TRBV6-5 to TRBJ2-5; D is uncertain. V gave up 4 bases and J gave up 7 bases, with 13 bases separating them. The germline V gene has CDR1 MNHEY and CDR2 SVGAGI. This CDR3 has 13 residues. The CDR3 nucleotides are TGTGCCAGCAGTTCCCCATTTGACGGGACCCAGTACTTC. Translation gives CASSSPFDGTQYF.

This chain joins TRBV3-1 and TRBJ1-2, with no clear D. The V end was cut by 0 bases, the J end by 9 bases, with 17 bases between. The germline CDR1 and CDR2 sequences are LGHDT and YNNKEL (reference sequence). The CDR3 covers 15 residues. The CDR3, as DNA: TGTGCCAGCAGCCAAGACGTTTCAGAGCGCGGGAGCTACACCTTC. It yields the protein CASSQDVSERGSYTF.

This clonotype was recorded at least ten times. V and J are TRBV5-1 and TRBJ2-5, with TRBD2 matching 7 bases. Germline values: CDR1 SGHRS, CDR2 YFSETQ. The ends lost 1 base at V and 2 bases at J; junction bases unmatched: 2. This CDR3 spans 14 amino acids. This CDR3 is CASSLRAGQETQYF. The DNA for the CDR3 is TGCGCCAGCAGCTTGCGAGCGGGACAAGAGACCCAGTACTTC.

This chain uses TRBV3-1 with TRBJ2-7, with 9 bases that match TRBD2. Trimming at V came to 1 base and at J to 7 bases, leaving 14 bases not matched to a gene. CDR3 size: 17 residues. Germline assignment: CDR1 LGHDT and CDR2 YNNKEL (reference sequence). The CDR3 loop is CASSQGALAGPVWEQYF. CDR3 nucleotides: TGTGCCAGCAGCCAAGGGGCCCTAGCGGGACCCGTTTGGGAGCAGTACTTC.

A word on this clonotype: At one end the junction does not follow the germline gene, possibly because of a read error. V usage is TRBV10-3 and J usage is TRBJ2-3; 13 bases are shared with TRBD2. Germline values: CDR1 ENHRY, CDR2 SYGVKD. CDR3 size: 17 residues. The CDR3 here is CAISEFWTSGSTDKQYF. CDR3 coding DNA: TGTGCCATCAGTGAGTTCTGGACTAGCGGGAGCACAGATAAGCAGTATTTT.

A few counts support this clonotype. J is TRBJ2-7 and V is TRBV4-1; possibly TRBD2 for D (7 bases). The CDR3 length is 15 residues. Trimming cost V 0 bases and J 7 bases, with 16 bases left between them. In germline, CDR1 is MGHRA, CDR2 YSYEKL. The CDR3 here is CASSQDLGGGGEQYF. CDR3 DNA: TGCGCCAGCAGCCAAGATCTGGGCGGGGGCGGTGAGCAGTACTTC.

This clonotype was counted a few times. The V and J genes are TRBV2 and TRBJ2-5; TRBD1 matches at 9 bases. This CDR3 region has 15 residues. The V segment lost 2 bases and the J segment 4 bases; nucleotides outside the gene matches: 5. From germline, CDR1 is SNHLY and CDR2 FYNNEI. The CDR3 region is CASSEPGQGLETQYF. The CDR3 nucleotides are TGTGCCAGCAGTGAACCGGGACAGGGTCTAGAGACCCAGTACTTC. Based on the CDR3 plus reference TRBV2 and TRBJ2-5, the full variable domain is EPEVTQTPSHQVTQMGQEVILRCVPISNHLYFYWYRQILGQKVEFLVSFYNNEISEKSEIFDDQFSVERPDGSNFTLKIRSTKLEDSAMYFCASSEPGQGLETQYFGPGTRLLVL.

This clonotype was detected only a few times. This chain links TRBV2 with TRBJ2-5, with unresolved D. The CDR3 runs to 13 residues. Germline CDR1 SNHLY, CDR2 FYNNEI. The V end was cut by 6 bases, the J end by 5 bases, with 13 bases between. As DNA, the CDR3 is TGTGCCAGCAGACCCGACCCTGAGGAGACCCAGTACTTC. Its protein product is CASRPDPEETQYF. Supplemented by reference TRBV2 and TRBJ2-5, the full variable domain reads EPEVTQTPSHQVTQMGQEVILRCVPISNHLYFYWYRQILGQKVEFLVSFYNNEISEKSEIFDDQFSVERPDGSNFTLKIRSTKLEDSAMYFCASRPDPEETQYFGPGTRLLVL.

This clonotype occurred a few times. The V and J genes are TRBV10-3 and TRBJ1-5; no reliable D call. The ends were cut back, 0 bases at V and 6 bases at J, with 9 bases in the middle. Germline V lookup: CDR1 ENHRY, CDR2 SYGVKD. The CDR3 runs to 14 residues. The CDR3 nucleotides are TGTGCCATCAGTGAGTCCCGTTTAAGTCAGCCCCAGCATTTT. Its protein is CAISESRLSQPQHF.

This clonotype has just a few counts. J is TRBJ2-7 and V is TRBV5-6, with 7 nucleotides matching TRBD2. The CDR3 contains 14 residues. Germline V gene sequence: CDR1 SGHDT, CDR2 YYEEEE. Germline trimming cut 5 bases from V and 0 bases from J; bases unmatched to any gene: 5. This CDR3 reads CASRKAGSSYEQYF. The CDR3 coding sequence is TGTGCCAGCAGGAAAGCGGGGAGCTCCTACGAGCAGTACTTC.